Below are 18 T cell receptor beta chains sequenced from a single sample in a study of regulatory T cells in long-lasting Graves disease. Time point described: newly diagnosed GD, antithyroid drugs for less than 3 months. PBMCs provided the RNA from which the TCR library was made. For TCR beta, libraries came from iRepertoire HTBI primers and Arm-PCR of CDR3 regions. TCRdb ran MiXCR on the multiplex PCR reads and lists one entry per CDR3 protein. The table lists approximately 440,000 distinct CDR3 sequences, about 16% of them singletons, with over 9% in the top ten. Separately, the same data were catalogued under a study of T cells in Graves' hyperthyroidism and ophthalmopathy.

The sample was peripheral blood mononuclear cells (PBMCs), taken at new diagnosis, from a patient treated with antithyroid drugs. The receptor source for this set is a man aged 35 to 55 with Graves disease.

This clonotype appeared many times. The genes are TRBV7-8 and TRBJ2-3; D gene unclear. The CDR3 has 15 amino acids. Trimming shortened V by 5 bases and J by 0 bases, and 12 bases separated the two germline ends. The germline gives CDR1 SGHVS, CDR2 FQNEAQ. CDR3 DNA: TGTGCCAGCAGCCTAGGGATGGGGAGCACAGATACGCAGTATTTT. This codes for CASSLGMGSTDTQYF.

Turning to this clonotype: A read error is possible here, since a much larger clone lies one base away. The rearrangement uses TRBV3-1 and TRBJ2-1; 10 bases map to TRBD2. V shed 5 bases and J 8 bases; nucleotides not matched to a gene: 9. This CDR3 comprises 15 residues. Germline V gene sequence: CDR1 LGHDT, CDR2 YNNKEL (reference sequence). The DNA for the CDR3 is TGTGCCAGCAGCGTACTAGCGGGGCCCCACGATGAGCAGTTCTTC. This encodes CASSVLAGPHDEQFF.

This clonotype was counted many times. The genes are TRBV5-1 and TRBJ2-1, with TRBD2 matching 14 bases. V shed 3 bases and J 8 bases; nucleotides not matched to a gene: 4. The V gene's germline CDR1 is SGHRS and CDR2 YFSETQ. This CDR3 spans 15 amino acids. CDR3 region: CASSWGLAGVYEQFF. CDR3 sequence (DNA): TGCGCCAGCAGCTGGGGACTAGCGGGAGTTTATGAGCAGTTCTTC.

The table lists this clonotype with a few counts. This rearrangement joins TRBV9 to TRBJ1-5; D is unclear. V lost 5 bases and J 7 bases, leaving 10 bases between the germline ends. This CDR3 spans 12 amino acids. CDR1 is SGDLS, CDR2 YYNGEE, per germline. The DNA for the CDR3 is TGTGCCAGCAGTCACGTCGACCAGCCCCAGCATTTT. Translated: CASSHVDQPQHF.

Worth noting for this clonotype: A read error may be the cause here, since a much bigger clone is one base away. This chain links TRBV11-2 with TRBJ2-4, with 8 bases lining up with TRBD1. The germline V gene has CDR1 SGHAT and CDR2 FQNNGV. The CDR3 totals 17 residues. CDR3 nucleotide sequence: TGTGCCAGCAGATCCGAAGTGGGCAGGGGGCTTCTGAATGAGCAGCTCTTC. Translation gives CASRSEVGRGLLNEQLF.

This clonotype was seen repeatedly, ten times or more. The chain carries TRBV11-3 and TRBJ1-1; D might be TRBD1 (5 bases). Germline V gene lookup returns CDR1 SGHNT and CDR2 YENEEA. V lost 2 bases and J 1 base, leaving 17 bases between the germline ends. There are 17 residues in the CDR3. For the CDR3, the DNA is TGTGCCAGCAGCTTAAATTCATTGGGACGGCAGAACACTGAAGCTTTCTTT. Translating gives CASSLNSLGRQNTEAFF. Looking up the rest from reference TRBV11-3 and TRBJ1-1 gives the full variable domain: EAGVVQSPRYKIIEKKQPVAFWCNPISGHNTLYWYLQNLGQGPELLIRYENEEAVDDSQLPKDRFSAERLKGVDSTLKIQPAELGDSAVYLCASSLNSLGRQNTEAFFGQGTRLTVV.

This clonotype was counted ten times or more. V usage is TRBV6-2 or TRBV6-3 and J usage is TRBJ1-1, with D perhaps TRBD1 (5 bases). V lost 5 bases and J 3 bases, leaving 16 bases between the germline ends. The CDR3 sequence is 15 residues long. Germline V lookup: CDR1 MNHEY, CDR2 SVGEGT. The CDR3 spells CASSGGRRQYTEAFF. CDR3 nucleotide sequence: TGTGCCAGCAGTGGGGGTCGGAGGCAGTACACTGAAGCTTTCTTT.

This clonotype appeared many times. The chain joins TRBV5-1 to TRBJ1-1, with D perhaps TRBD1 (6 bases). The V gene's germline CDR1 is SGHRS and CDR2 YFSETQ. V lost 4 bases to trimming and J lost 11 bases, with 24 bases between them. This CDR3 contains 15 residues. The CDR3 loop reads CASSRTQGLQGGAFF. The CDR3 DNA follows: TGCGCCAGCAGCAGAACCCAGGGGCTACAGGGAGGGGCTTTCTTT.

This clonotype was seen many times. The chain employs TRBV24-1 and TRBJ1-2, with D hard to call. The CDR3 contains 13 residues. The germline V gene has CDR1 KGHDR and CDR2 SFDVKD. Trimming cost V 5 bases and J 3 bases, with 9 bases left between them. The DNA for the CDR3 is TGTGCCACCAGTGCCTACGGAGACTATGGCTACACCTTC. It encodes CATSAYGDYGYTF.

This clonotype was found many times. The chain couples TRBV20-1 to TRBJ2-3, with 13 bases lining up with TRBD2. The length of the CDR3 is 15 residues. Germline CDR1 reads DFQATT; CDR2 reads SNEGSKA (reference sequence). J was trimmed by 6 bases and V by 5 bases; bases with no gene match: 8. The DNA for the CDR3 is TGCAGTGCTCAAAAACTAGCGGGAGGGCCCGATACGCAGTATTTT. Its protein product is CSAQKLAGGPDTQYF.

The rearrangement uses TRBV5-1 and TRBJ2-3; D may be TRBD1 or TRBD2 (6 bases each). The CDR3 covers 18 residues. V gave up 2 bases and J gave up 6 bases, with 25 bases separating them. Germline assignment: CDR1 SGHRS and CDR2 YFSETQ. CDR3 nucleotides: TGCGCCAGCAGCTTAGGTCCTCCCGGGGGCCTCGTGAGGGATACGCAGTATTTT. This encodes CASSLGPPGGLVRDTQYF. The variable domain in full, completed from reference TRBV5-1 and TRBJ2-3, reads KAGVTQTPRYLIKTRGQQVTLSCSPISGHRSVSWYQQTPGQGLQFLFEYFSETQRNKGNFPGRFSGRQFSNSRSEMNVSTLELGDSALYLCASSLGPPGGLVRDTQYFGPGTRLTVL.

This clonotype was counted only a few times. The chain couples TRBV6-5 to TRBJ2-3, with 10 bases matching TRBD2. V was clipped by 2 bases and J by 6 bases; unmatched bases: 11. The CDR3 length is 17 residues. The germline gives CDR1 MNHEY, CDR2 SVGAGI. CDR3 residues: CASSYPGPSGRPDTQYF. In nucleotides, the CDR3 is TGTGCCAGCAGTTACCCCGGTCCTAGCGGGAGACCCGATACGCAGTATTTT.

This clonotype was seen ten or more times. This sequence joins TRBV11-3 and TRBJ2-7; possibly TRBD2 for D (5 bases). Germline V gives CDR1 SGHNT, CDR2 YENEEA. This CDR3 region has 16 residues. Trimming shortened V by 5 bases and J by 3 bases, and 20 bases separated the two germline ends. CDR3 sequence: CASSETLFRGDYEQYF. DNA of the CDR3: TGTGCCAGCAGCGAGACCCTTTTTCGGGGAGACTACGAGCAGTACTTC.

This clonotype showed up many times. The genes are TRBV3-1 and TRBJ2-7; 9 nucleotides line up with TRBD1. CDR3 length: 14 residues. The germline CDR1 and CDR2 sequences are LGHDT and YNNKEL (reference sequence). V was pared by 4 bases and J by 3 bases, with 4 bases of the junction left unmatched. CDR3 sequence: CASSRGQGSYEQYF. CDR3 bases: TGTGCCAGCAGCCGGGGACAGGGTAGCTACGAGCAGTACTTC.

The sample holds many counts of this clonotype. V usage is TRBV20-1 and J usage is TRBJ2-5; D uncertain. CDR1 and CDR2 (germline): DFQATT, SNEGSKA (reference sequence). The CDR3 is 14 amino acids. V was pared by 3 bases and J by 1 base, with 12 bases between. The CDR3 loop reads CSARSLWVQETQYF. As DNA, the CDR3 is TGCAGTGCTAGGAGTTTATGGGTCCAAGAGACCCAGTACTTC.

This clonotype was recorded a few times. A much larger clone is a single base away; this may be a read error. CDR3 residues: CASSPHLSIGNQPQRF. The CDR3 DNA follows: TGTGCCAGCAGTCCCCACCTCAGCATTGGCAATCAGCCCCAGCGTTTT. This chain uses TRBV12-3 or TRBV12-4 with TRBJ1-5; D unclear. The CDR3 length is 16 residues.

The rearrangement links TRBV6-1 to TRBJ1-4; D uncertain. Germline assignment: CDR1 MNHNS and CDR2 SASEGT. CDR3 size: 15 residues. V lost 2 bases, J lost 8 bases, and 15 bases lay in between. CDR3 sequence (DNA): TGTGCCAGCAGTGAATTCCCCCCTCTCACCGAAAAACTGTTTTTT. This gives the protein CASSEFPPLTEKLFF.

This clonotype was seen ten or more times. This rearrangement joins TRBV11-2 to TRBJ2-3; TRBD1 aligns across 8 bases. The length of the CDR3 is 18 residues. The V segment lost 4 bases and the J segment 3 bases; nucleotides outside the gene matches: 15. CDR1 SGHAT and CDR2 FQNNGV come from the germline V gene. CDR3 region: CASSSQGGALAETDTQYF. CDR3 sequence (DNA): TGTGCCAGCAGCTCACAGGGGGGTGCCCTAGCCGAGACAGATACGCAGTATTTT.